This T cell receptor beta chain was identified in a study of T cells in Graves' hyperthyroidism and ophthalmopathy. Study-wide background: Blood was drawn when the patient was first diagnosed and still untreated.

The study's findings and limits: Stable hyperthyroidism was told apart from ophthalmopathy by a model built on 13 V-J features. With a median lead of roughly 6.8 months before onset, the model predicted ophthalmopathy.

The CDR3 regions of TCR beta were amplified from RNA transcripts. First-round RT-PCR of the TCR CDR3 relied on the HTBI primer set. One entry per CDR3 protein, called by TCRdb with MiXCR from the multiplex PCR reads. The repertoire holds some 270,000 distinct CDR3 sequences, with approximately 13% as singletons. There are 14 residues in the CDR3. Trimming shortened V by 7 bases and J by 4 bases, and 16 bases separated the two germline ends. CDR1 and CDR2 (germline): SEHNR, FQNEAQ (reference sequence). Calling Graves' hyperthyroidism stable meant ophthalmopathy did not progress within 18 months. This clonotype was counted at least ten times. Its antigen is currently unknown.

The origin of this receptor is a woman between 40 and 55 years old with Graves' hyperthyroidism. The chain recombines TRBV7-9 with TRBJ2-5; D is perhaps TRBD1 or TRBD2 (5 bases each). Material for sequencing was blood. The CDR3 coding sequence is TGTGCCAGCACCCCCAGCTACGGGGCAGAGACCCAGTACTTC. It is translated as CASTPSYGAETQYF.